This T cell receptor (beta chain) appears in the sequencing data of a study of T cell clusters in autoimmune cytopenias. Study-wide points: Primary autoimmune cytopenia patients appeared to lack physiological T cell clusters present in healthy donors.

TRB rearrangements were amplified by touch-down multiplex PCR with mixed TRB-A/B primers. One entry per CDR3 protein, without DNA, is what TCRdb gives after re-calling the multiplex PCR reads. Recorded for this sample: 3,400 or so distinct CDR3 sequences. Each sample's input was 250 to 300 ng genomic DNA, 35,000 to 40,000 genome equivalents. This CDR3 has 16 amino acids. Per germline, CDR1 MNHEY and CDR2 SVGAGI. This clonotype is medium-sized by frequency. Its antigen is not identified. The sequence was collected from a human donor with an autoimmune cytopenia or autoimmune hepatitis (not recorded which). The sample taken for sequencing was peripheral blood. The chain has TRBV6-5 and TRBJ1-2. Here the CDR3 reads CASSKHLGPSNYGYTF.